Below are 29 T cell receptor beta chains sequenced from a single sample in a study of OX40 agonist ivuxolimab in advanced cancers. Measured with immunoSEQ multiplex PCR; TCRdb has only the in-frame clones, and not every one. In the table there are 20,000 to 30,000 clones, just over 85% of which are singletons. Sequencing used CD4+ or CD8+ T cells sorted from blood, obtained in a trial of the OX40 agonist ivuxolimab. These receptors were taken from an adult with an advanced solid tumor such as melanoma, head and neck, liver or kidney cancer.

This chain uses TRBV7-8 with TRBJ2-5; possible D gene TRBD2, 6 bases. Judging by the DNA end, TRBJ2-7 fits better; the J call may be wrong. CDR3 length: 14 amino acids. Germline V gives CDR1 SGHVS, CDR2 FQNEAQ. As DNA, the CDR3 is TGTGCCAGCAGCTCCCCCGGGACTTCCTACGAGCAGTACTTC. Translated, it gives CASSSPGTSYEQYF.

In the case of this clone: Its ends do not fully match the called genes, so a read error is possible. V and J are TRBV6-4 and TRBJ1-6; D possibly corresponds to TRBD1 (6 bases). This CDR3 region has 15 residues. The germline V gene encodes CDR1 MRHNA and CDR2 SNTAGT. CDR3 nucleotide sequence: TGTGCCAGCACTGACAGGTCGGAGAATAATTCACCCCTCCACTTT. The encoded protein is CASTDRSENNSPLHF.

The CDR3 nucleotides are TGTGCCAGCAGTGACTCACCGACAGGGGCCTACGAGCAGTACTTC. Protein sequence: CASSDSPTGAYEQYF. The gene calls are TRBV27 and TRBJ2-7; 8 nucleotides align to TRBD1. The V gene's germline CDR1 is MNHEY and CDR2 SMNVEV (reference sequence). V was pared by 5 bases and J by 2 bases, with 8 bases of the junction left unmatched. CDR3 size: 15 residues.

The gene calls are TRBV9 and TRBJ2-3; TRBD2 agrees at 10 bases. The CDR3 has 16 residues. The trim removed 0 bases at V and 3 bases at J, leaving 4 bases unmatched. CDR1 is SGDLS, CDR2 YYNGEE, per germline. The CDR3 sequence: CASSVASGGSTDTQYF. The CDR3 DNA is TGTGCCAGCAGCGTAGCTAGCGGGGGATCGACAGATACGCAGTATTTT. Complete variable domain (other parts from reference TRBV9 and TRBJ2-3): DSGVTQTPKHLITATGQRVTLRCSPRSGDLSVYWYQQSLDQGLQFLIQYYNGEERAKGNILERFSAQQFPDLHSELNLSSLELGDSALYFCASSVASGGSTDTQYFGPGTRLTVL.

V usage is TRBV27 and J usage is TRBJ1-2, with TRBD1 matching over 7 bases. V dropped 5 bases and J dropped 2; count of bases not matched to a gene: 5. In germline, CDR1 is MNHEY, CDR2 SMNVEV (reference sequence). The CDR3 has 14 amino acids. The CDR3 DNA reads as TGTGCCAGCAGTCCGGGGGACAGAAACTATGGCTACACCTTC. Translation: CASSPGDRNYGYTF.

The chain couples TRBV7-6 to TRBJ1-2; perhaps TRBD1 as D (6 bases). CDR3 size: 11 residues. Germline CDR1 is SGHVS and CDR2 is FNYEAQ. The V end was cut by 5 bases, the J end by 7 bases, with 8 bases between. The CDR3 loop reads CASSPGAGYTF. The CDR3 DNA reads TGTGCCAGCAGCCCGGGGGCTGGCTACACCTTC.

The chain is built from TRBV4-1 and TRBJ1-2, with D unclear. Per germline, CDR1 MGHRA and CDR2 YSYEKL. The V and J ends lost 1 base and 4 bases respectively, with 13 bases between them. This CDR3 spans 15 amino acids. The CDR3 coding sequence is TGCGCCAGCAGCCAAGGATTTGTCAGTGCCTATGGCTACACCTTC. Its protein is CASSQGFVSAYGYTF.

The V gene is TRBV15, the J gene TRBJ1-3; 8 nucleotides match TRBD1. The ends lost 1 base at V and 0 bases at J; junction bases unmatched: 11. Germline V gives CDR1 LNHNV, CDR2 YYDKDF (reference sequence). The CDR3 sequence is 19 residues long. CDR3 in DNA: TGTGCCACCAGCAGAGGCTGGGGGACAGGCGAAATCTCTGGAAACACCATATATTTT. This gives the protein CATSRGWGTGEISGNTIYF.

Concerning this clone itself: One end of the junction does not line up with germline, which may come from a read error. The chain links TRBV7-9 to TRBJ2-7, with 10 bases identical to TRBD1. Germline V gene data show CDR1 as SEHNR and CDR2 as FQNEAQ (reference sequence). This CDR3 has 12 amino acids. CDR3 in DNA: TGCGTCACCGGGACAGGGGTCCACGAGCAGTACTTC. Translated, it gives CVTGTGVHEQYF.

V and J are TRBV7-9 and TRBJ2-4, with 9 bases identical to TRBD1. The length of the CDR3 is 16 residues. Losses at the gene ends were 5 bases for V and 4 bases for J; bases not matched to a gene: 9. Germline loops: CDR1 SEHNR, CDR2 FQNEAQ (reference sequence). DNA for the CDR3: TGTGCCAGCAGCCTGGACAGGGGATGGACGAAAAACATTCAGTACTTC. Protein sequence: CASSLDRGWTKNIQYF.

The rearrangement joins TRBV27 to TRBJ2-1; D may be TRBD2 (6 bases). V dropped 3 bases and J dropped 3 bases, with 18 bases sitting between them. CDR3 length: 17 amino acids. Germline CDR1 is MNHEY and CDR2 is SMNVEV (reference sequence). CDR3 coding DNA: TGTGCCAGCAGTTTCCGATTTGGGCAGGGACTCTACAATGAGCAGTTCTTC. This gives the protein CASSFRFGQGLYNEQFF.

V is TRBV4-1 and J is TRBJ2-7; D remains unclear. The CDR3 is 15 residues long. Trimming shortened V by 0 bases and J by 3 bases, and 12 bases separated the two germline ends. Germline V lookup: CDR1 MGHRA, CDR2 YSYEKL. The CDR3 reads CASSQDRKEYYEQYF. DNA for the CDR3: TGCGCCAGCAGCCAAGATCGGAAGGAATACTACGAGCAGTACTTC.

This rearrangement joins TRBV15 to TRBJ2-7, with D unresolved. CDR1 is LNHNV, CDR2 YYDKDF, per germline (reference sequence). The CDR3 runs 15 residues. V was shortened by 0 bases and J by 0 bases, with 9 bases between the two germline ends. The CDR3 coding sequence is TGTGCCACCAGCAGAGATTGGGTCAGCTCCTACGAGCAGTACTTC. This codes for CATSRDWVSSYEQYF.

The J gene is TRBJ2-5, the V gene TRBV15; no reliable D call. This CDR3 contains 14 residues. V lost 5 bases and J lost 1, with 11 bases in between. Germline assignment: CDR1 LNHNV and CDR2 YYDKDF (reference sequence). The CDR3: CATSLQYSQETQYF. The CDR3 region has the DNA TGTGCCACCAGCTTACAGTATTCCCAAGAGACCCAGTACTTC.

In its sample, this clone was seen once. This chain links TRBV10-3 with TRBJ2-7; 7 positions match TRBD1. This CDR3 has 16 residues. CDR1 is ENHRY, CDR2 SYGVKD, per germline. Trimming removed 3 bases from V and 2 bases from J; junction bases left unmatched: 10. The CDR3 coding sequence is TGTGCCATCAGTGACCCTGGACAGGTCCAGGCCTACGAGCAGTACTTC. This encodes CAISDPGQVQAYEQYF.

As for this clone: The junction differs from germline at one of its ends, possibly a read error. This chain uses TRBV7-7 with TRBJ2-1; TRBD2 agrees at 14 bases. The CDR3 spans 15 residues. Per the germline V gene, CDR1 is SSHAT and CDR2 is FNYEAQ (reference sequence). CDR3 residues: CASSFGTSGSNEQFF. CDR3 nucleotides: TGTGCTAGCAGCTTCGGGACTAGCGGGAGCAATGAGCAGTTCTTC.

This chain connects TRBV6-5 to TRBJ1-2, with 11 bases aligning to TRBD1. The CDR3 consists of 15 residues. V lost 0 bases, J lost 7 bases, and 4 bases stayed unmatched. Germline lookup yields CDR1 MNHEY and CDR2 SVGAGI. The CDR3 DNA reads TGTGCCAGCAGTTACTCCCCCGGGACAGGGGGTGGCTACACCTTC. Encoded protein: CASSYSPGTGGGYTF.

The chain recombines TRBV15 with TRBJ2-5; D tentatively reads TRBD1 or TRBD2 (6 bases each). Between the trimmed V and J ends, which lost 11 bases and 5 bases, there was a span of 21 bases. The V gene's germline CDR1 is LNHNV and CDR2 YYDKDF (reference sequence). There are 14 residues in the CDR3. The chain's CDR3 is CAAGGNGGGETQYF. DNA of the CDR3: TGTGCCGCTGGGGGTAACGGGGGCGGTGAGACCCAGTACTTC.

This chain links TRBV29-1 with TRBJ2-1; D remains unclear. The CDR3 loop spans 11 amino acids. V lost 2 bases to trimming and J lost 7 bases, with 6 bases between them. CDR1 is SQVTM, CDR2 ANQGSEA, per germline. In nucleotides, the CDR3 is TGCAGCGTTGAATGGGGAAATGAGCAGTTCTTC. Protein sequence: CSVEWGNEQFF.

The rearrangement uses TRBV4-2 and TRBJ2-1, with 10 bases lining up with TRBD1. This CDR3 region has 15 residues. Trimming cost V 7 bases and J 3 bases; bases outside gene matches: 6. Germline V lookup: CDR1 LGHNA, CDR2 YNFKEQ. CDR3 nucleotides: TGTGCCAGCACCGAGACAGGGGGCGGCTACAATGAGCAGTTCTTC. Translation: CASTETGGGYNEQFF.

The J gene is TRBJ1-5, the V gene TRBV4-1; 11 bases fit TRBD1. V lost 2 bases, J lost 1 base, and 4 bases stayed unmatched. Germline-derived CDR1 and CDR2 are MGHRA and YSYEKL. CDR3 length: 17 residues. The CDR3 DNA reads TGCGCCAGCAGCCAACGGACAGGGGGCGAGAGCAATCAGCCCCAGCATTTT. Protein: CASSQRTGGESNQPQHF.

V gene TRBV7-9 combines with J gene TRBJ1-5; TRBD1 agrees at 8 bases. Germline loops: CDR1 SEHNR, CDR2 FQNEAQ (reference sequence). The CDR3 is made up of 14 amino acids. The V and J ends lost 3 bases and 5 bases, in that order; junction bases with no gene match: 3. CDR3 coding DNA: TGTGCCAGCAGCTTGGGGACAGGATATCAGCCCCAGCATTTT. This translates into CASSLGTGYQPQHF.

V usage is TRBV30 and J usage is TRBJ2-1, with 10 bases identical to TRBD2. J was trimmed by 4 bases and V by 4 bases; bases with no gene match: 4. CDR1 is GTSNPN, CDR2 SVGIG, per germline (reference sequence). The CDR3 has 14 residues. The CDR3 protein is CAWTGLAVYNEQFF. As DNA, the CDR3 is TGTGCCTGGACCGGACTAGCGGTATACAATGAGCAGTTCTTC.

In its sample, this clone ranks as medium-sized. The chain recombines TRBV9 with TRBJ1-5; D possibly corresponds to TRBD1 (5 bases). Germline assignment: CDR1 SGDLS and CDR2 YYNGEE. The CDR3 consists of 14 residues. V gave up 0 bases and J gave up 7 bases, with 11 bases separating them. The DNA for the CDR3 is TGTGCCAGCAGCGTAGGGGGGATCGGACAGCCCCAGCATTTT. Protein: CASSVGGIGQPQHF.

This clone has just a few counts. At one end the junction does not follow the germline gene, possibly because of a read error. This rearrangement joins TRBV20-1 to TRBJ2-7; no definite D call. The CDR3 spans 10 residues. Germline-derived CDR1 and CDR2 are DFQATT and SNEGSKA (reference sequence). The CDR3 is CSASGEGTFF. In DNA, the CDR3 is TGCAGTGCTAGCGGTGAAGGCACTTTCTTC.

This clone was seen a single time. This chain joins TRBV2 and TRBJ1-1, with D possibly matching TRBD1 (5 bases). V lost 8 bases to trimming and J lost 9 bases, with 10 bases between them. The CDR3 has 10 residues. Germline V lookup: CDR1 SNHLY, CDR2 FYNNEI. The CDR3, as DNA: TGTGCCAGCTATGGGGGGAAAGCTTTCTTT. It is translated as CASYGGKAFF.

V and J are TRBV7-9 and TRBJ1-2, with a tentative D call TRBD1 (6 bases). Looked up from germline, CDR1 is SEHNR and CDR2 is FQNEAQ (reference sequence). The CDR3 is 15 residues long. The ends were cut back, 5 bases at V and 5 bases at J, with 18 bases in the middle. CDR3 coding DNA: TGTGCCAGCAGCCCGGGGGGCGGTTATGCTTATGGCTACACCTTC. Translating gives CASSPGGGYAYGYTF.

The J gene is TRBJ2-3, the V gene TRBV11-2; D remains unclear. Germline CDR1 SGHAT, CDR2 FQNNGV. This CDR3 has 16 residues. The V and J ends lost 4 bases and 2 bases respectively, with 16 bases between them. CDR3 loop: CASSSQRTYPTDTQYF. The CDR3 DNA sequence: TGTGCCAGCAGCTCGCAAAGAACCTACCCCACAGATACGCAGTATTTT. The complete variable domain, with remaining parts taken from reference TRBV11-2 and TRBJ2-3, reads EAGVAQSPRYKIIEKRQSVAFWCNPISGHATLYWYQQILGQGPKLLIQFQNNGVVDDSQLPKDRFSAERLKGVDSTLKIQPAKLEDSAVYLCASSSQRTYPTDTQYFGPGTRLTVL.

This clone was recorded a few times. V is TRBV7-9 and J is TRBJ1-2; D is perhaps TRBD1 (6 bases). V shed 5 bases and J shed 7 bases, with 23 bases lying between them. The CDR3 loop spans 16 amino acids. Germline CDR1 is SEHNR and CDR2 is FQNEAQ (reference sequence). The CDR3 spells CASSERTARWSVGYTF. Written as DNA, the CDR3 is TGTGCCAGCAGCGAACGGACAGCCCGCTGGTCGGTTGGCTACACCTTC.